Here is one TCR beta chain with its context. Its antigen is unknown. The CDR3 is made up of 15 amino acids. Germline loops: CDR1 SNHLY, CDR2 FYNNEI. V gave up 5 bases and J gave up 4 bases, with 14 bases separating them. This sample was taken from a study of cytomegalovirus exposure and HLA in healthy donors. Regarding the study as a whole: Among TCR beta chains, those listed as cytomegalovirus-associated numbered about 160.

The PCR was carried out with 60 Vbeta primers and 13 Jbeta primers. The table came from immunoSEQ multiplex PCR; TCRdb's copy has only in-frame clones and leaves some out. The table lists over 100,000 clones, more than 75% of them singletons. The clonotype comes from a woman in her forties or fifties in good health and CMV-seropositive. What was sequenced was PBMCs. The chain combines TRBV2 with TRBJ1-4; D remains ambiguous. CDR3 residues: CASSRNRGNNEKLFF. Written as DNA, the CDR3 is TGTGCCAGCAGTAGAAACCGGGGAAATAATGAAAAACTGTTTTTT. The full variable domain, rest sourced from reference TRBV2 and TRBJ1-4, is EPEVTQTPSHQVTQMGQEVILRCVPISNHLYFYWYRQILGQKVEFLVSFYNNEISEKSEIFDDQFSVERPDGSNFTLKIRSTKLEDSAMYFCASSRNRGNNEKLFFGSGTQLSVL.